This TCR beta chain was obtained from a study of T cells in Graves' hyperthyroidism and ophthalmopathy. Amplified regions were TCR beta CDR3 sequences from RNA transcripts. An initial round of RT-PCR targeting the TCR CDR3 relied on the HTBI primer set. In TCRdb, the multiplex PCR reads were re-called with MiXCR into one record per CDR3 protein. Here the sample spans tens of thousands of distinct CDR3 sequences, 54% being singletons. The V gene's germline CDR1 is SGHTA and CDR2 FQGNSA. The ends lost 4 bases at V and 0 bases at J; junction bases unmatched: 6. The CDR3 has 16 residues. This clonotype occurred many times.

Sequenced: peripheral blood or thyroid tissue (not recorded which). The receptor comes from a man younger than 30 with Graves' hyperthyroidism. This rearrangement joins TRBV7-2 to TRBJ2-7, with 10 nucleotides matching TRBD2. The CDR3 nucleotides read TGTGCCAGCAGCTCGATTAGCGGGGGGCTCTCCTACGAGCAGTACTTC. It yields the protein CASSSISGGLSYEQYF.